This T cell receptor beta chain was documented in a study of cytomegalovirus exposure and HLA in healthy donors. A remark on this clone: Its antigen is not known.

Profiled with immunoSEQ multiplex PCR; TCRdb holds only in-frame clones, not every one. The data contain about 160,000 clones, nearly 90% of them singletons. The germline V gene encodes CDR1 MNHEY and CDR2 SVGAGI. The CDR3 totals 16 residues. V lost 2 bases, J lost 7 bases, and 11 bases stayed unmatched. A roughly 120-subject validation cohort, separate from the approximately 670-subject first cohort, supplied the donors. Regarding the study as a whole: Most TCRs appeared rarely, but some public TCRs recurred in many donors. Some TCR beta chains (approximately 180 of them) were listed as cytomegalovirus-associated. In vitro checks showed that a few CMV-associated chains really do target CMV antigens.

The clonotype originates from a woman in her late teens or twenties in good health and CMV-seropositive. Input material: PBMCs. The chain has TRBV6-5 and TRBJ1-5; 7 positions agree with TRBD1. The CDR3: CASSYIPPGGGQPQHF. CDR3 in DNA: TGTGCCAGCAGTTACATCCCTCCAGGGGGTGGCCAGCCCCAGCATTTT.